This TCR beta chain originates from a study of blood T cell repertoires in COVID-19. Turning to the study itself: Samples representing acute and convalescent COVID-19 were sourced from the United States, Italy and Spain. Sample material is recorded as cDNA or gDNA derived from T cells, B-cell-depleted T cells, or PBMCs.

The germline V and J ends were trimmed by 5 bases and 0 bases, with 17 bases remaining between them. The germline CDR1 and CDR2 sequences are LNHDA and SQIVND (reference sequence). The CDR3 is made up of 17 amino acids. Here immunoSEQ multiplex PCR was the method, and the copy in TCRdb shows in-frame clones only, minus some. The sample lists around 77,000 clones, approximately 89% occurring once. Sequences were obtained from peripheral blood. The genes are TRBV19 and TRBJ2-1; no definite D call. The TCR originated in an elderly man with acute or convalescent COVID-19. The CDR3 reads CASSPSLAGSSYNEQFF. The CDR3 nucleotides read TGTGCCAGTAGTCCCTCTTTAGCCGGTAGCTCCTACAATGAGCAGTTCTTC.